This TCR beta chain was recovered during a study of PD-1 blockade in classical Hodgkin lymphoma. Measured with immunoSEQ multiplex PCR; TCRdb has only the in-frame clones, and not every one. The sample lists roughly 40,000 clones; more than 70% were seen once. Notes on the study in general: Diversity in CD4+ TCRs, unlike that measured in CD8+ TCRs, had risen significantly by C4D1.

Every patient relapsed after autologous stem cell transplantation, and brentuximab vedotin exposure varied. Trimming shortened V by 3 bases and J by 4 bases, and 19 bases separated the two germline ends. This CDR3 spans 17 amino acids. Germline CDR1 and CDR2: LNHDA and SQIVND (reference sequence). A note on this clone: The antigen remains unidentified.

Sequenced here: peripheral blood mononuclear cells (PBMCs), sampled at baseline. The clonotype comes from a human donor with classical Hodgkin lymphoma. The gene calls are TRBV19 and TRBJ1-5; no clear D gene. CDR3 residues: CASSISFHKTRNQPQHF. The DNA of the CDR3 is TGTGCCAGTAGTATTAGTTTCCACAAAACTAGAAATCAGCCCCAGCATTTT.